This record concerns one T cell receptor beta chain sequence. Its specificity is unknown. The protocol was immunoSEQ multiplex PCR, while the TCRdb copy is restricted to in-frame clones and leaves out a portion. The sample carries roughly 5,800 clones, approximately 64% recorded once. The data were obtained in a study of tumor-infiltrating lymphocytes in localized non-small cell lung cancer. In the study overall: Some samples were collected after neoadjuvant chemotherapy; smokers, never-smokers and several histologies were included. Resected tumor was paired with non-adjacent uninvolved lung from the same patient.

Broader study findings: Available tissue quantity limited TCR sequencing to a patient subset.

Trimming took 0 bases from V and 4 from J, leaving 10 bases between them. This CDR3 has 14 residues. CDR1 and CDR2 from the germline V gene are LNHNV and YYDKDF (reference sequence). What was sequenced was uninvolved lung tissue not adjacent to the tumor. The rearrangement uses TRBV15 and TRBJ2-7; tentatively, D is TRBD1 (6 bases). This clonotype was obtained from a human donor with non-small cell lung cancer. The CDR3 nucleotides read TGTGCCACCAGCAGAGAGGGACATTCATACGAGCAGTACTTC. This sequence encodes CATSREGHSYEQYF. Drawing the rest from reference TRBV15 and TRBJ2-7, the complete variable domain is DAMVIQNPRYQVTQFGKPVTLSCSQTLNHNVMYWYQQKSSQAPKLLFHYYDKDFNNEADTPDNFQSRRPNTSFCFLDIRSPGLGDTAMYLCATSREGHSYEQYFGPGTRLTVT.